This entry concerns a single TCR beta chain. The same CDR3 arises from other DNA sequences in this sample as well. Participants were aged about 18 to 100 years, lived in 20 to 30 US areas, and enrolled virtually. Participant-reported clinical history was the basis for cohort assignment. This sample is part of a study of blood T cell repertoires in COVID-19. The wider study: T cells, B-cell-depleted T cells, or PBMCs provided the cDNA or gDNA that served as material.

Methods used by the authors: Cell counts per sample came from amplifying reference gene primers. Produced via immunoSEQ multiplex PCR; TCRdb's table is partial and in-frame only. Clone size and V and J calls were adopted from that table, with D and trimming inferred from the DNA. This sample has about 250,000 clones, with 70% to 90% found just once. This CDR3 region has 12 residues. The germline V gene has CDR1 SGHTA and CDR2 FQGNSA. V was shortened by 5 bases and J by 5 bases, with 9 bases between the two germline ends. The source of this sequence is a woman in her forties or fifties with acute COVID-19. The sequenced sample consisted of PBMCs or T cells enriched from blood (not recorded which). V gene TRBV7-2 combines with J gene TRBJ1-2; tentative D call: TRBD1 (6 bases). CDR3 DNA: TGTGCCAGCAGCCTCCAGGGGTATGGCTACACCTTC. This encodes CASSLQGYGYTF.